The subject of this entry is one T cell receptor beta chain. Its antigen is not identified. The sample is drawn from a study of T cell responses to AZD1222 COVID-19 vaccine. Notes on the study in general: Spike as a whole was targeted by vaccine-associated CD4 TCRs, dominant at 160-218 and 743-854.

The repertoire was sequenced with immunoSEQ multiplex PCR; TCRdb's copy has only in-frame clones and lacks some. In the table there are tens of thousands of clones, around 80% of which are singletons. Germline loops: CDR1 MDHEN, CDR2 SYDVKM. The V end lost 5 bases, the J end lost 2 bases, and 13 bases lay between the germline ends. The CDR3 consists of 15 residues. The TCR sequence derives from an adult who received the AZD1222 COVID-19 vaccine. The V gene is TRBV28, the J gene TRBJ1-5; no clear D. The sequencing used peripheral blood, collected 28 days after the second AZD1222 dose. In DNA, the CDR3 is TGTGCCAGCAGTCCTTCGGGGTCTGGCAATCAGCCCCAGCATTTT. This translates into CASSPSGSGNQPQHF.